This T cell receptor (beta chain) appears in the sequencing data of a study of blood T cell repertoires in COVID-19. About the research overall: Italy, Spain and the United States were the sources of the convalescent and acute COVID-19 samples. T cells, B-cell-depleted T cells, or PBMCs provided the cDNA or gDNA that served as material.

The V gene's germline CDR1 is SGHTA and CDR2 FQGNSA. The junction had 13 bases not matched to a gene; V was cut back by 5 bases and J by 4 bases. The CDR3 runs 17 residues. How the authors handled the data: Counts of nucleated cells, estimated from reference gene primer amplification, were obtained. TCRdb keeps only in-frame clones here, not all; method: immunoSEQ multiplex PCR. Clonal size and the V and J genes are those of that table, whereas D and trimming came from the DNA. Of over 400,000 clones in the sample, 75% to 90% were seen once. The V and J genes are TRBV7-2 and TRBJ2-1; 8 bases agree with TRBD1. Sequencing was carried out using peripheral blood. The source is a woman in her thirties with active or convalescent COVID-19. The CDR3 DNA sequence: TGTGCCAGCAGCCAAGATCACTCAGGGGGCGCTTACAATGAGCAGTTCTTC. Translation: CASSQDHSGGAYNEQFF. Supplemented by reference TRBV7-2 and TRBJ2-1, the full variable domain reads GAGVSQSPSNKVTEKGKDVELRCDPISGHTALYWYRQSLGQGLEFLIYFQGNSAPDKSGLPSDRFSAERTGGSVSTLTIQRTQQEDSAVYLCASSQDHSGGAYNEQFFGPGTRLTVL.